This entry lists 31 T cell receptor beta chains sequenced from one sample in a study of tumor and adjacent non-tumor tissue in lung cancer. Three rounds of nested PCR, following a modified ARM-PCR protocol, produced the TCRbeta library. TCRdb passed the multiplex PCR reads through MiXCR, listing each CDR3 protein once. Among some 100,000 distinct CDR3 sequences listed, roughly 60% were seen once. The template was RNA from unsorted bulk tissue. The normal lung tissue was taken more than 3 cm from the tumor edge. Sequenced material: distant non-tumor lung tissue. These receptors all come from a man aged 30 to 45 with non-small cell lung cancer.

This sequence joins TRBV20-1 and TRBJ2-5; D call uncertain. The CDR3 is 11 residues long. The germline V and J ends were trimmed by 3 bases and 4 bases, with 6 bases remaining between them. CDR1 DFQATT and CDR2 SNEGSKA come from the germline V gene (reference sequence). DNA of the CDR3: TGCAGTGCTAGGAGCGTAGAGACCCAGTACTTC. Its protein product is CSARSVETQYF.

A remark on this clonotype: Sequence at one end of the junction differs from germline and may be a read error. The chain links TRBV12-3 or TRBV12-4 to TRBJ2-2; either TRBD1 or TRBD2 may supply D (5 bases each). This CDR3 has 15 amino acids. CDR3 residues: CAGSEGTGNTGELFF. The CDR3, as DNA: TGTGCCGGCAGTGAGGGGACGGGGAACACCGGGGAGCTGTTTTTT.

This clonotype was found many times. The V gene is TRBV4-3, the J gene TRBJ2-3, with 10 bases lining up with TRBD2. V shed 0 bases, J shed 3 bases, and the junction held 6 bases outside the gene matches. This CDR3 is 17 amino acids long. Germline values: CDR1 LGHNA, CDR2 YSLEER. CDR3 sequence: CASSQDFALAGTDTQYF. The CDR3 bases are TGCGCCAGCAGCCAAGATTTTGCACTAGCGGGGACAGATACGCAGTATTTT.

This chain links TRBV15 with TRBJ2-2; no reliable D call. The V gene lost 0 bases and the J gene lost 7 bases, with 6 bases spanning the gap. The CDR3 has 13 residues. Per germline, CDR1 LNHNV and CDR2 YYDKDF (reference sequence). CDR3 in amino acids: CATSRERIGELFF. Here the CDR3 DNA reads TGTGCCACCAGCAGAGAGAGGATCGGGGAGCTGTTTTTT.

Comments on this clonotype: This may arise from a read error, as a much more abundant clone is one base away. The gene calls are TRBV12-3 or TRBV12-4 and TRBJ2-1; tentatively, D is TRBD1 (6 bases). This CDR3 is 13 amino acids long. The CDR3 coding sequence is TGTGTCAGCAGTTACAGGGAATACAATGAGCAGTTCTTC. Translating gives CVSSYREYNEQFF.

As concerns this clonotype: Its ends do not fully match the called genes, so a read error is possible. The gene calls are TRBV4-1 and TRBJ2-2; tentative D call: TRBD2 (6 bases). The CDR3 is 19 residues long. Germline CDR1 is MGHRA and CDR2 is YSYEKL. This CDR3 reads CTSSQDLLVGGVDTGELFF. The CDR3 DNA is TGCACCAGCAGCCAAGATCTTCTAGTGGGAGGAGTAGACACCGGGGAGCTGTTTTTT.

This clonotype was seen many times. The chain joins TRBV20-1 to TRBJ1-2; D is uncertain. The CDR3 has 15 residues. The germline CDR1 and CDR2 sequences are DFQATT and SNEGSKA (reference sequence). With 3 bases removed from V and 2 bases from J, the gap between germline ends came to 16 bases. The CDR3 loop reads CSASPLGAVNYGYTF. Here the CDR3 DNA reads TGCAGTGCTAGTCCGCTCGGTGCTGTCAACTATGGCTACACCTTC.

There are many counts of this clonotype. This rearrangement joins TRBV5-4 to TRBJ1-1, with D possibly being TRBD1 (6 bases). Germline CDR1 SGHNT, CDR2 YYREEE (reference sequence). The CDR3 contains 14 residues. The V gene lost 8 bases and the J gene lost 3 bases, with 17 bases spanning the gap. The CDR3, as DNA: TGTGCCAGTCCTACAGGGAAAGGGGACACTGAAGCTTTCTTT. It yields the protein CASPTGKGDTEAFF.

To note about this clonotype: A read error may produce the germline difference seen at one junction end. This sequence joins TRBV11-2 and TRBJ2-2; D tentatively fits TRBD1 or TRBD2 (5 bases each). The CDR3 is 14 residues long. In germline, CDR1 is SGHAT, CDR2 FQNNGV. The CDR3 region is CARSLVRGTGELFF. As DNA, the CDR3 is TGTGCCCGCAGCTTAGTGAGGGGCACCGGGGAGCTGTTTTTT.

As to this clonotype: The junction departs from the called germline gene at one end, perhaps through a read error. CDR3 DNA: TGTACTAGTGGTTTGGTGTGGCGGCTTAATGAAAAACTGTTTTTT. Protein product: CTSGLVWRLNEKLFF. This chain joins TRBV12-5 and TRBJ1-4; D is unresolved. The CDR3 spans 15 residues. Germline-derived CDR1 and CDR2 are LGHNT and FRNRAP. Full variable domain (missing parts from reference TRBV12-5 and TRBJ1-4): DARVTQTPRHKVTEMGQEVTMRCQPILGHNTVFWYRQTMMQGLELLAYFRNRAPLDDSGMPKDRFSAEMPDATLATLKIQPSEPRDSAVYFCTSGLVWRLNEKLFFGSGTQLSVL.

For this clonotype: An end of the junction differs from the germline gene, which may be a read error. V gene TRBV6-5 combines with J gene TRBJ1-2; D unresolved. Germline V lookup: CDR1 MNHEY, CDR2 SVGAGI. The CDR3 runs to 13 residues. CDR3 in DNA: TGTACCAGCCGCTCCGGGGAGGACTATAGCTACACCTTC. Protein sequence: CTSRSGEDYSYTF.

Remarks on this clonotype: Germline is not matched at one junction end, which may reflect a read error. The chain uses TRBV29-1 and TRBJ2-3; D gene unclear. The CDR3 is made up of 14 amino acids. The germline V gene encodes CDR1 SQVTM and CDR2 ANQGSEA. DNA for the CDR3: TGCAGCGTTGAGATGCCTCTTAGCACAGATACGCAGTGTTTT. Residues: CSVEMPLSTDTQCF.

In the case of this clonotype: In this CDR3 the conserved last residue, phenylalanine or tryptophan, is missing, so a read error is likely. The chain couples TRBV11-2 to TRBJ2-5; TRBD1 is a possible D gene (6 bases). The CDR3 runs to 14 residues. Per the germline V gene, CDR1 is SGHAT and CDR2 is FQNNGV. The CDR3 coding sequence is TGTGCCATCAGCCTAAACAGGGTCCAAGAGACCCAGTACTGC. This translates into CAISLNRVQETQYC.

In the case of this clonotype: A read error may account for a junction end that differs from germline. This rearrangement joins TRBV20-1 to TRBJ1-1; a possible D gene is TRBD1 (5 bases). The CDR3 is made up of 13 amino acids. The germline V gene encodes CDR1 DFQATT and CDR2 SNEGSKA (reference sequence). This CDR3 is CSVHRSHNTEAVF. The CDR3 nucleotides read TGCAGTGTTCACAGGAGTCATAACACTGAAGCTGTCTTT.

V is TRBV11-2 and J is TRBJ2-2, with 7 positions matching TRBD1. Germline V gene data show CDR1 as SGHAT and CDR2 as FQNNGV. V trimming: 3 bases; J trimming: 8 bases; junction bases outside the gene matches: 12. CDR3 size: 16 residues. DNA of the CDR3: TGTGCCAGCAGCTTCGGCCACAGGGGACGGACAGGGGAGCTGTTTTTT. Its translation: CASSFGHRGRTGELFF.

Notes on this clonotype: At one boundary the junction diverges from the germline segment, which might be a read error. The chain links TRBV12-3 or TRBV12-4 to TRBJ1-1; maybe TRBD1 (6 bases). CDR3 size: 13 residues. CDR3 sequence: CASSLVWDTESIF. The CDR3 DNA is TGTGCCAGTAGTTTAGTGTGGGACACTGAATCTATCTTT.

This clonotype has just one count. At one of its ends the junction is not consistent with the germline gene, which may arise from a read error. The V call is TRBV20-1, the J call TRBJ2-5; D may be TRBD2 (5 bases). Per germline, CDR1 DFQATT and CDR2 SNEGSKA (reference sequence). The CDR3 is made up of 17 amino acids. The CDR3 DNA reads TGCAGTACTAGAGCCGAGTCCAACCACCCGGGCCAAGAGGCCCAGTACTTC. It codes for CSTRAESNHPGQEAQYF.

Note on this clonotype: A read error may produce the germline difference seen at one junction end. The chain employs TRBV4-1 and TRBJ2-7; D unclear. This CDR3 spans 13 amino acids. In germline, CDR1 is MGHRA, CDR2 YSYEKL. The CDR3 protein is CASSLRATYEQYF. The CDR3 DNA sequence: TGCGCTAGCAGCCTCCGGGCGACCTACGAGCAGTACTTC.

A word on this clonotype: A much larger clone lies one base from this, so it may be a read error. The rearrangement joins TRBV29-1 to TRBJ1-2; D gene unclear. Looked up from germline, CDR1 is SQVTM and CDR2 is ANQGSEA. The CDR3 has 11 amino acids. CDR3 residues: CGAQWGSGYTF. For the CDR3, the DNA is TGCGGCGCCCAGTGGGGTTCCGGCTACACCTTC.

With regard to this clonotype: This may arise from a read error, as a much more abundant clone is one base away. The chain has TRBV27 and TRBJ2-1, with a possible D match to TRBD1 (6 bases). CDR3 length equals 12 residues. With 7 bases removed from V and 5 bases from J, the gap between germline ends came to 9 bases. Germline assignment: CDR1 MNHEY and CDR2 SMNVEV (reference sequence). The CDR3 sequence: CASNRDDNEQFF. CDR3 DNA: TGTGCCAGCAACAGGGACGACAATGAGCAGTTCTTC.

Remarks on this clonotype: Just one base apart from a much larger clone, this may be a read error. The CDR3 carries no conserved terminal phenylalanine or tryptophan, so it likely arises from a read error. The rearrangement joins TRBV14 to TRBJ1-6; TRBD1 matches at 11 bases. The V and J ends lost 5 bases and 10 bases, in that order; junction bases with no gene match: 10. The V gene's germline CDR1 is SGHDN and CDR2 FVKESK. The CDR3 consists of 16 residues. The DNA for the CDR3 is TGTGCCAGCAGCGTCTTCGGACAGGGGGCTCGGTCACCCCTCCACATT. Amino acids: CASSVFGQGARSPLHI.

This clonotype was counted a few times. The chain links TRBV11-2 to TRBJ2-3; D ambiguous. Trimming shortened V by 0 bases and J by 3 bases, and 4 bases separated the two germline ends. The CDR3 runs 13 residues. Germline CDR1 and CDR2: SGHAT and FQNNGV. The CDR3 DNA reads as TGTGCCAGCAGCTTAGATTTTACAGATACGCAGTATTTT. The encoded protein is CASSLDFTDTQYF. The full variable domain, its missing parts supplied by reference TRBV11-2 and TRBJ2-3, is EAGVAQSPRYKIIEKRQSVAFWCNPISGHATLYWYQQILGQGPKLLIQFQNNGVVDDSQLPKDRFSAERLKGVDSTLKIQPAKLEDSAVYLCASSLDFTDTQYFGPGTRLTVL.

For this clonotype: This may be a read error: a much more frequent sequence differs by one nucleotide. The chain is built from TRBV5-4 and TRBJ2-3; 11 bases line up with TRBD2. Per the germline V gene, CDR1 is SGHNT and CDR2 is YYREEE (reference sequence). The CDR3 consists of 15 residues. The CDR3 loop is CAGSRTSGSTDTQYF. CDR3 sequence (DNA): TGTGCCGGCAGCCGGACTAGCGGGAGCACAGATACGCAGTATTTT.

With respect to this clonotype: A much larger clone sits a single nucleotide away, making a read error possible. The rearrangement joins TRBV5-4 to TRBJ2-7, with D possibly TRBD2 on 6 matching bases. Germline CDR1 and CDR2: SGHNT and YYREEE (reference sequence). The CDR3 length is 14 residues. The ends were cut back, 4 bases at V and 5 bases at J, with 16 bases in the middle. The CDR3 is CASSGPGASNEQYF. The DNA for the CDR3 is TGTGCCAGCAGCGGCCCGGGAGCCAGCAACGAGCAGTACTTC.

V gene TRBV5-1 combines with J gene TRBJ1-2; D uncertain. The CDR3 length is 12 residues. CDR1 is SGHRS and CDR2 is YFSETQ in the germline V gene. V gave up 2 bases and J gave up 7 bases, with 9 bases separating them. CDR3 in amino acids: CASSFSAAGYTF. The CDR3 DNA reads TGCGCCAGCAGCTTTTCGGCGGCTGGCTACACCTTC.

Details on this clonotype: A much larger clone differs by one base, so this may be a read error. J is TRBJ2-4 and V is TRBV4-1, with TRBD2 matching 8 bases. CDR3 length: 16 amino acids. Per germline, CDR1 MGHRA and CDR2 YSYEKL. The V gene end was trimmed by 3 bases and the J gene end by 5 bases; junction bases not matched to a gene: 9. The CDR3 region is CASSHSGRWAENIQYF. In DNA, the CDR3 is TGCGCCAGCAGCCACAGCGGGAGATGGGCCGAAAACATTCAGTACTTC.

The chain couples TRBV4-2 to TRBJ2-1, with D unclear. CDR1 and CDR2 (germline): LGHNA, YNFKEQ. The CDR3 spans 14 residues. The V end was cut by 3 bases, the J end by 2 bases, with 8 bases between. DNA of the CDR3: TGTGCCAGCAGCCAGGCTGTAGCCTACAATGAGCAGTTCTTC. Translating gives CASSQAVAYNEQFF.

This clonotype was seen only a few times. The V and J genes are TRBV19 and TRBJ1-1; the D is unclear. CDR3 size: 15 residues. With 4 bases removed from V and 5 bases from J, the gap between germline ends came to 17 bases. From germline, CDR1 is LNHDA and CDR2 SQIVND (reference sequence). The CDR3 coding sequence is TGTGCCAGTAGTACCCCCCCGGTGGGGAGAACTGAAGCTTTCTTT. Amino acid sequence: CASSTPPVGRTEAFF.

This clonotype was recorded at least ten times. The CDR3 reads CSPQGTGAYSDTQYF. Written as DNA, the CDR3 is TGCAGTCCACAAGGGACCGGCGCGTATTCAGATACGCAGTATTTT. The chain links TRBV20-1 to TRBJ2-3; TRBD1 or TRBD2 may be the D gene (5 bases each). Germline lookup yields CDR1 DFQATT and CDR2 SNEGSKA (reference sequence). The CDR3 is made up of 15 amino acids. Trimming shortened V by 8 bases and J by 4 bases, and 22 bases separated the two germline ends.

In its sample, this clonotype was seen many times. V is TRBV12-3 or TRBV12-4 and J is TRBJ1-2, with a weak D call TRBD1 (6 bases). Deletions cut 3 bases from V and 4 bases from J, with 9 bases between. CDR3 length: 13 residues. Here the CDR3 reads CASSLTGSYGYTF. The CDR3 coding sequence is TGTGCCAGCAGTTTGACAGGAAGCTATGGCTACACCTTC.

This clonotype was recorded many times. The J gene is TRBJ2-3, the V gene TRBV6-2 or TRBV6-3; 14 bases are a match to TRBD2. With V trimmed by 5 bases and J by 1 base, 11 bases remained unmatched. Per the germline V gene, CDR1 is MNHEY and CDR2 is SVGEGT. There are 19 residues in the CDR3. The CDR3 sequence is CASSGIGTSGGYRTDTQYF. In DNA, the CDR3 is TGTGCCAGCAGTGGGATAGGGACTAGCGGGGGTTACCGCACAGATACGCAGTATTTT.